This entry lists 23 T cell receptor beta chains sequenced from one sample in a study of T cell responses to AZD1222 COVID-19 vaccine (dated by TCRdb to 2020 to 2023). Reading the label with the study, this specimen's time point is: baseline before first vaccination. Libraries were built with the immunoSEQ multiplex PCR assay. TCRdb limited this immuneACCESS table to in-frame rearrangements with V and J called. A share of clones is missing; checked studies link under half to unresolved V genes, and the rest is unexplained. The sample profile shows around 190,000 clones; 70% to 90% of them were found once. The biggest ten clones account for approximately 0.49% of the sample. Specimen: peripheral blood, collected on day 0 of AZD1222 vaccination. Every receptor here comes from an adult in good health.

The chain employs TRBV11-3 and TRBJ1-1, with no clear D. V lost 4 bases and J 3 bases, leaving 9 bases between the germline ends. Germline CDR1 SGHNT, CDR2 YENEEA. This CDR3 comprises 13 residues. CDR3 coding DNA: TGTGCCAGCAGCTCCCGAGAGTACACTGAAGCTTTCTTT. Its protein product is CASSSREYTEAFF.

This chain links TRBV6-1 with TRBJ1-2; 10 positions agree with TRBD1. V lost 6 bases and J lost 3; bases outside the gene matches: 7. Germline values: CDR1 MNHNS, CDR2 SASEGT. The CDR3 sequence is 15 residues long. CDR3 in DNA: TGTGCCAGCAGCCTGGGGACAGGGGTCGACTATGGCTACACCTTC. Protein: CASSLGTGVDYGYTF.

As to this clone: Within the sample, other DNA sequences also encode this same CDR3. V is TRBV5-1 and J is TRBJ1-1, with D perhaps TRBD1 (6 bases). CDR1 and CDR2 from the germline V gene are SGHRS and YFSETQ. The CDR3 totals 14 residues. The ends were cut back, 3 bases at V and 2 bases at J, with 11 bases in the middle. The DNA of the CDR3 is TGCGCCAGCAGCTCGGGACAACTTAACACTGAAGCTTTCTTT. Amino acids: CASSSGQLNTEAFF.

The chain joins TRBV19 to TRBJ1-1; 12 nucleotides align to TRBD1. The germline gives CDR1 LNHDA, CDR2 SQIVND (reference sequence). The CDR3 runs to 16 residues. J gave up 5 bases and V 5 bases, and 9 bases lay outside the gene matches. CDR3 sequence: CASSVGTGGPGTEAFF. CDR3 nucleotides: TGTGCCAGTAGTGTTGGGACAGGGGGCCCGGGGACTGAAGCTTTCTTT.

This sequence joins TRBV12-3 or TRBV12-4 and TRBJ1-1; the match to TRBD1 covers 9 bases. The V segment lost 6 bases and the J segment 3 bases; nucleotides outside the gene matches: 2. The CDR3 is made up of 13 amino acids. CDR3: CASRTGGDTEAFF. CDR3 nucleotides: TGTGCCAGCAGAACAGGGGGCGACACTGAAGCTTTCTTT.

The gene calls are TRBV6-5 and TRBJ2-2, with D hard to call. Germline-derived CDR1 and CDR2 are MNHEY and SVGAGI. The CDR3 spans 14 residues. V lost 7 bases, J lost 1 base, and 10 bases lay in between. The CDR3: CASIMTGNTGELFF. In nucleotides, the CDR3 is TGTGCCAGCATAATGACGGGGAACACCGGGGAGCTGTTTTTT.

The chain employs TRBV28 and TRBJ1-2; 8 bases agree with TRBD1. The CDR3 is made up of 15 amino acids. V was clipped by 6 bases and J by 4 bases; unmatched bases: 10. Per the germline V gene, CDR1 is MDHEN and CDR2 is SYDVKM. CDR3 protein: CASRRAQGAAYGYTF. The CDR3 nucleotides are TGTGCCAGCAGGCGGGCCCAGGGGGCCGCCTATGGCTACACCTTC.

The genes are TRBV2 and TRBJ1-6, with TRBD1 identical over 10 bases. Trimming cost V 5 bases and J 9 bases; bases outside gene matches: 4. This CDR3 has 14 amino acids. In germline, CDR1 is SNHLY, CDR2 FYNNEI. As DNA, the CDR3 is TGTGCCAGCAGTTCCGGGACAGGGGTTTCACCCCTCCACTTT. Translation gives CASSSGTGVSPLHF.

J is TRBJ2-7 and V is TRBV19; TRBD1 matches 9 bases. Germline V gene sequence: CDR1 LNHDA, CDR2 SQIVND (reference sequence). Trimming removed 5 bases from V and 7 bases from J; junction bases left unmatched: 15. The CDR3 is 16 residues long. The chain's CDR3 is CASSFAHRGRAGEQYF. The CDR3, as DNA: TGTGCCAGTAGTTTCGCCCACAGGGGGCGAGCTGGAGAGCAGTACTTC.

V gene TRBV7-2 combines with J gene TRBJ2-1, with 9 bases that match TRBD2. CDR3 length: 18 residues. The junction had 14 bases not matched to a gene; V was cut back by 1 base and J by 7 bases. The germline CDR1 and CDR2 sequences are SGHTA and FQGNSA. CDR3 coding DNA: TGTGCCAGCAGCTTAGGACCTCTTAAGCGGGGGGCCGGAAATGAGCAGTTCTTC. This gives the protein CASSLGPLKRGAGNEQFF. Full variable domain (missing parts from reference TRBV7-2 and TRBJ2-1): GAGVSQSPSNKVTEKGKDVELRCDPISGHTALYWYRQSLGQGLEFLIYFQGNSAPDKSGLPSDRFSAERTGGSVSTLTIQRTQQEDSAVYLCASSLGPLKRGAGNEQFFGPGTRLTVL.

The chain recombines TRBV9 with TRBJ2-7; 11 positions match TRBD1. Per the germline V gene, CDR1 is SGDLS and CDR2 is YYNGEE. After removal of 4 bases from V and 4 bases from J, the junction contained 7 bases not matched to a gene. The CDR3 loop spans 15 amino acids. The CDR3 loop is CASSLGTGGSYEQYF. For the CDR3, the DNA is TGTGCCAGCAGCCTCGGGACAGGGGGATCTTACGAGCAGTACTTC.

This chain's CDR3 is CATSDHLRPGGTQYF. In DNA, the CDR3 is TGTGCCACCAGTGATCACCTTCGTCCCGGAGGGACCCAGTACTTC. This sequence joins TRBV24-1 and TRBJ2-5; TRBD2 might be the D (5 bases). This CDR3 spans 15 amino acids. With 3 bases removed from V and 7 bases from J, the gap between germline ends came to 17 bases. CDR1 KGHDR and CDR2 SFDVKD come from the germline V gene.

The chain has TRBV7-9 and TRBJ1-5; tentatively, D is TRBD1 (5 bases). Germline V gives CDR1 SEHNR, CDR2 FQNEAQ (reference sequence). V lost 5 bases and J lost 4, with 9 bases in between. This CDR3 is built from 13 residues. The CDR3 bases are TGTGCCAGCAGCCGGGACGGGAATCAGCCCCAGCATTTT. Its translation: CASSRDGNQPQHF.

The V and J genes are TRBV5-5 and TRBJ1-2; D remains unclear. Germline CDR1 SGHKS, CDR2 YYEKEE (reference sequence). The V gene lost 5 bases and the J gene lost 0 bases, with 11 bases spanning the gap. CDR3 length equals 14 residues. The CDR3: CASSFTKANYGYTF. CDR3 sequence (DNA): TGTGCCAGCAGTTTTACCAAGGCTAACTATGGCTACACCTTC.

The chain combines TRBV10-3 with TRBJ1-4; a weak D match, TRBD1 (5 bases). Germline assignment: CDR1 ENHRY and CDR2 SYGVKD. V dropped 2 bases and J dropped 4 bases, with 17 bases sitting between them. The CDR3 loop spans 17 amino acids. The CDR3 sequence: CAISEAPGTAFNEKLFF. The DNA for the CDR3 is TGTGCCATCAGTGAGGCGCCCGGGACGGCCTTTAATGAAAAACTGTTTTTT.

Note on this clone: The same CDR3 arises from other DNA sequences in this sample as well. The chain carries TRBV30 and TRBJ1-3; D gene uncertain. V dropped 0 bases and J dropped 0 bases, with 6 bases sitting between them. This CDR3 is built from 14 residues. CDR1 and CDR2 from the germline V gene are GTSNPN and SVGIG (reference sequence). CDR3 nucleotide sequence: TGTGCCTGGAGTGTGGGGATCTCTGGAAACACCATATATTTT. Protein: CAWSVGISGNTIYF.

V gene TRBV7-9 combines with J gene TRBJ1-4; 9 positions match TRBD1. The length of the CDR3 is 17 residues. J gave up 8 bases and V 1 base, and 11 bases lay outside the gene matches. Germline CDR1 and CDR2: SEHNR and FQNEAQ (reference sequence). The CDR3, as DNA: TGTGCCAGCAGCTTAGGAAGGGACAGGGTGGGAGAGGAAAAACTGTTTTTT. Protein sequence: CASSLGRDRVGEEKLFF.

The chain combines TRBV19 with TRBJ2-1; D may be TRBD2 (6 bases). Germline V gives CDR1 LNHDA, CDR2 SQIVND (reference sequence). Trimming stripped 4 bases from V and 4 bases from J, with 11 bases between. This CDR3 region has 14 residues. CDR3 region: CASSSGKEYNEQFF. CDR3 nucleotide sequence: TGTGCCAGTAGTAGCGGGAAGGAGTACAATGAGCAGTTCTTC. Filled out from reference TRBV19 and TRBJ2-1, the complete variable domain reads DGGITQSPKYLFRKEGQNVTLSCEQNLNHDAMYWYRQDPGQGLRLIYYSQIVNDFQKGDIAEGYSVSREKKESFPLTVTSAQKNPTAFYLCASSSGKEYNEQFFGPGTRLTVL.

This clone was detected only once. The chain carries TRBV21-1 and TRBJ2-3; the table's D call, TRBD2, was not checked against the DNA. TRBV21-1 is labeled a pseudogene. The CDR3 is 20 residues long. This chain's CDR3 is CASSKARGTSPLGSTDTQYF. The DNA for the CDR3 is TGTGCCAGCAGCAAAGCGCGGGGTACTAGTCCCCTAGGCAGCACAGATACGCAGTATTTT.

This clone was picked up one time. The CDR3 reads CASSQDGTSGISYEQYF. In DNA, the CDR3 is TGTGCCAGCAGCCAAGATGGGACTAGCGGGATATCCTACGAGCAGTACTTC. The V and J genes are TRBV14 and TRBJ2-7; 13 nucleotides align to TRBD2. Germline-derived CDR1 and CDR2 are SGHDN and FVKESK. The CDR3 loop spans 17 amino acids. The V gene end was trimmed by 0 bases and the J gene end by 1 base; junction bases not matched to a gene: 3.

This clone came up a few times. CDR3 amino acids: CASSGRGWRNTEAFF. CDR3 in DNA: TGTGCCAGCAGCGGAAGGGGTTGGAGAAACACTGAAGCTTTCTTT. The rearrangement links TRBV7-8 to TRBJ1-1; TRBD1 might be the D (5 bases). Germline assignment: CDR1 SGHVS and CDR2 FQNEAQ. Trimming took off 5 bases at V and 2 bases at J, with 15 bases between the two ends. The CDR3 sequence is 15 residues long.

V gene TRBV10-3 combines with J gene TRBJ1-3; perhaps TRBD1 as D (6 bases). The CDR3 has 14 residues. With 9 bases removed from V and 2 bases from J, the gap between germline ends came to 14 bases. Per germline, CDR1 ENHRY and CDR2 SYGVKD. CDR3 nucleotide sequence: TGTGCCATGCGGGGACATTCCCCTGGAAACACCATATATTTT. Amino acids: CAMRGHSPGNTIYF.

This sequence joins TRBV2 and TRBJ1-2; D is ambiguous. Trimming took 7 bases from V and 0 from J, leaving 15 bases between them. The CDR3 is 15 amino acids. Germline V CDR1 and CDR2: SNHLY, FYNNEI. CDR3 in amino acids: CASTTDRPTNYGYTF. In nucleotides, the CDR3 is TGTGCCAGCACCACGGACCGACCCACTAACTATGGCTACACCTTC.